This T cell receptor (beta chain) came from a study of shared T cell receptors in the human thymus (dated by TCRdb to 2020 to 2023). About the study as a whole: The study examined how the human thymus generates shared, self-reactive T-cell receptor alpha chains.

Library preparation used the immunoSEQ multiplex PCR assay. As stored in TCRdb, this immuneACCESS dataset retains in-frame rearrangements with V and J assigned. A fraction of the clones does not appear; measured against another copy, unresolved V genes explain less than half of the discrepancy, and the remainder lacks a known reason. For this sample the table gives some 660,000 clones, of which around 87% were detected only once. Over 0.008% of the sample is in the top ten clones. This clone was recorded a few times. The antigen it recognizes is unknown. Per-base qualities were not stored, and no clone one base away is much larger. At the junction V is shortened by 5 bases and J by 7 bases; bases outside the gene matches: 8. Taken from cysteine to phenylalanine, the CDR3 has 15 residues. The DNA shown is the 45-base CDR3, in frame from base 1. From the germline V gene, CDR1 is MDHEN and CDR2 is SYDVKM.

These sequences were also reported in another study, on human thymus T cells. The second paper states: The donors were immunologically healthy infants in Finland who had open corrective cardiac surgery for congenital heart defects. Thymus tissue was collected as surgical resects that were removed during corrective cardiac surgery. Usage of V and J gene segments appeared to be biased in both the thymic and the peripheral blood repertoires. The related research found that thymic TCR repertoires overlapped highly between unrelated individuals. The study characterized TCR alpha and beta repertoires from under 10 infant thymus samples and a few related peripheral blood samples. The infant donors were about 7 to 250 days old, and the cohort included about 6 males and two females. After being mechanically released from the tissue, thymocytes were kept at -70 degrees C in pellets of roughly 8.5-34 million cells. A QIAsymphony instrument was used to extract genomic DNA from the frozen cell pellets. The immunoSEQ multiplex PCR assay was used to amplify the TCRB and TCRAD loci from a standardized quantity of quality-controlled genomic DNA. The amplicons covered the V(D)J region and were long enough to include the CDR3 and to identify the V and J genes. The amplicons were sequenced on an Illumina platform via the commercial immunoSEQ service. Corrections for primer bias and sequencing errors followed previously described methods, while TCRAD and TCRB definitions were based on the IMGT database. Repertoires were analysed with immunoSEQ Analyzer 3.0 and VDJTools, covering basic statistics, V/J segment usage, diversity estimates, rarefaction and pairwise overlap. Diversity was estimated with Chao1, ChaoE, Efron-Thisted, Shannon and inverse Simpson indices, and also on datasets down-sampled to the smallest sample. For repertoire overlap, CDR3 nucleotide sequence, V gene and J gene had to match strictly, and clustering was done by Jaccard-based multidimensional scaling. On average, about 810,000 unique TCRB clonotypes were obtained from thymus samples, compared with 80,000 to 85,000 from blood samples.

This clonotype was sampled from a boy under two years old with a congenital heart defect. Donor details come from another sample of the same person, matched by shared clones. Specimen: thymocytes. Recombination joined TRBV28 with TRBJ1-5, with 10 bases in between that match TRBD1. The DNA is TGTGCCAGCAGTCCCTGGGACAGGGGAAGCCAGCCCCAGCATTTT. Its translation reads: CASSPWDRGSQPQHF.